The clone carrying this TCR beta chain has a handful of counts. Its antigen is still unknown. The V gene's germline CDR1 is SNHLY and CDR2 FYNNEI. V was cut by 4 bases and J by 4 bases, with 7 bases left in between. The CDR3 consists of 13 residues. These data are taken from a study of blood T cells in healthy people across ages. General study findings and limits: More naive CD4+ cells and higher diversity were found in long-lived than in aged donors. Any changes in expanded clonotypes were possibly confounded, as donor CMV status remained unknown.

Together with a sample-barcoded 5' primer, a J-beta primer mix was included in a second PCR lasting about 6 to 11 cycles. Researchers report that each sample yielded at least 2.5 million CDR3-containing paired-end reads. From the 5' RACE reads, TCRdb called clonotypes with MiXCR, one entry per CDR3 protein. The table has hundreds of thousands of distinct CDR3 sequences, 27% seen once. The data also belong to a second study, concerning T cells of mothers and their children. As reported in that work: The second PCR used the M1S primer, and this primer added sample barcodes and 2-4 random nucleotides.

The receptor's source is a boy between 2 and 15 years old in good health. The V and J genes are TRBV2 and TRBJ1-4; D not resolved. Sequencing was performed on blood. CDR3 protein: CASSGGSNEKLFF. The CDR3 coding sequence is TGTGCCAGCAGTGGAGGCAGTAATGAAAAACTGTTTTTT.